This T cell receptor beta chain was recovered during a study of CD8+ T cells in alopecia areata. Study-level results: Normal skin contains resident alphabeta T cells, and these are also sequenced in scalp samples.

This CDR3 has 16 residues. V shed 2 bases, J shed 4 bases, and the junction held 11 bases outside the gene matches. Germline V gene sequence: CDR1 MGHRA, CDR2 YSYEKL. Sequencing templates came from extracted RNA that was reverse transcribed into cDNA. Method: immunoSEQ multiplex PCR; TCRdb's copy keeps in-frame clones and lacks some. The repertoire holds about 120,000 clones, with approximately 60% as singletons. Of note for this clone: Its antigen is unidentified.

Sequencing used CD4+ T cells sorted from blood. The source is a human donor in good health. The J gene is TRBJ2-7, the V gene TRBV4-1, with 7 bases identical to TRBD1. The CDR3 reads CASSQSRVGGVYEQYF. The CDR3 region has the DNA TGCGCCAGCAGCCAATCCCGGGTAGGGGGCGTATACGAGCAGTACTTC.